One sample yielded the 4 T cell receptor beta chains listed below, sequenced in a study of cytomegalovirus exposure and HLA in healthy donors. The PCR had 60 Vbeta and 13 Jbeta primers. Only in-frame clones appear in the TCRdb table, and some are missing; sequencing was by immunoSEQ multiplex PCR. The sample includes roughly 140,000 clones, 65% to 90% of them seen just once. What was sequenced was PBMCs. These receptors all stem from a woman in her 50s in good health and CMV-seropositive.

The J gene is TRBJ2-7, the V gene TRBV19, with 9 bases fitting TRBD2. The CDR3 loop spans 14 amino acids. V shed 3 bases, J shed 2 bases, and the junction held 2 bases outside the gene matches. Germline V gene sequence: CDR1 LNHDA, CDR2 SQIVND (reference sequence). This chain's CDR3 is CASSILAGPYEQYF. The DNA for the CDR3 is TGTGCCAGTAGTATTCTAGCGGGACCCTACGAGCAGTACTTC.

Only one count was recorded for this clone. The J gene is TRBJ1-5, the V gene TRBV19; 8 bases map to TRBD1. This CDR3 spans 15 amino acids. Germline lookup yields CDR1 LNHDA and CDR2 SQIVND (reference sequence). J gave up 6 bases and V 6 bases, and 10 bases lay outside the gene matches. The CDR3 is CASRSTGGSAQPQHF. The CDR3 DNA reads TGTGCCAGTAGATCAACAGGGGGATCCGCTCAGCCCCAGCATTTT.

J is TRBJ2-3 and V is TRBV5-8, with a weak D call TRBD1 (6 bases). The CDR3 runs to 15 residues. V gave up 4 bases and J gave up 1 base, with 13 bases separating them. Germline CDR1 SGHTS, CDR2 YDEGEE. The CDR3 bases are TGTGCCAGCAGCCGCCAGGGGATCGGCACAGATACGCAGTATTTT. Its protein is CASSRQGIGTDTQYF.

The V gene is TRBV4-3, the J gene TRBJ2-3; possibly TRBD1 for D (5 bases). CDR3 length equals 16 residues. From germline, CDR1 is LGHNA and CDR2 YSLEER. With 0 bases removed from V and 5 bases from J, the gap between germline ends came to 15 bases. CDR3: CASSQDPQGKGDTQYF. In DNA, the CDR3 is TGCGCCAGCAGCCAAGATCCCCAGGGAAAGGGAGATACGCAGTATTTT.